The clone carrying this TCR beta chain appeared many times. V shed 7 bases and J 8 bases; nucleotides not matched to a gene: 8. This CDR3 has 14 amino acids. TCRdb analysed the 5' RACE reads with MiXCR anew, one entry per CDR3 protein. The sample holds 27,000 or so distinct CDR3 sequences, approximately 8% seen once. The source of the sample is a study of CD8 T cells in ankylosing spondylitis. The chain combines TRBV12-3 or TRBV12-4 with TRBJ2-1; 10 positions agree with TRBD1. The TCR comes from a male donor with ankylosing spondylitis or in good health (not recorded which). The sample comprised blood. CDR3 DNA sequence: TGTGCCAGCACCCGGGACAGGGGAGGCGATGAGCAGTTCTTC. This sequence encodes CASTRDRGGDEQFF.